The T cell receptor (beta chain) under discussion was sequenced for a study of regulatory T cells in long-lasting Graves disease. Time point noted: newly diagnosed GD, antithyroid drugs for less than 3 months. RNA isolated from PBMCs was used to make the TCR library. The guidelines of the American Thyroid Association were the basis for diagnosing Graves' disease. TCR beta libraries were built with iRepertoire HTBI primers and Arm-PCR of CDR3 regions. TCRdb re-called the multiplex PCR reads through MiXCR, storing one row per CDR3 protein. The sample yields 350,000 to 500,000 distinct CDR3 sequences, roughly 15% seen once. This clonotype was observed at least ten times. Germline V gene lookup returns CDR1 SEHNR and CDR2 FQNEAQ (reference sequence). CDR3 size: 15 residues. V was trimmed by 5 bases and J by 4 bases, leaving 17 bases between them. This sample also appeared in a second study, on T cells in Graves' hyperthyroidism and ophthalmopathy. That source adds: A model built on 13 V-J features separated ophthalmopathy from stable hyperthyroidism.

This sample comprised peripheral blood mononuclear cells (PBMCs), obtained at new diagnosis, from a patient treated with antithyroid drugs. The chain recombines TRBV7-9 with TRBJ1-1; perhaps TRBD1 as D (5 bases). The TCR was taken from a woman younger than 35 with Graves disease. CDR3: CASSTKGARLTEAFF. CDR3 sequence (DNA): TGTGCCAGCAGCACCAAAGGGGCGAGACTCACTGAAGCTTTCTTT.